Listed below are T cell receptor beta chains from one sample, sequenced in a study of cytomegalovirus exposure and HLA in healthy donors. Method: immunoSEQ multiplex PCR; TCRdb's copy keeps in-frame clones and lacks some. The data contain fewer than 250,000 clones, 75% to 80% of them singletons. Sequenced input: PBMCs. The receptors here all came from a woman younger than 45 in good health and CMV-seropositive. Each CDR3 is given without its conserved first and last residue. D genes are given only for firm matches.

>TRBJ2-7|TRBV5-1|-
ASSFIPGHYEQY
>TRBJ1-2|TRBV7-8|TRBD1
ASSGVTGTLSYGYT
>TRBJ1-3|TRBV10-3|-
AISRQAAGNTIY
>TRBJ2-3|TRBV10-3|-
AISPREDTQY
>TRBJ2-5|TRBV28|-
ASSFPPDRAQETQY
>TRBJ2-1|TRBV4-3|TRBD2
ASSQDPGGPYEQF
>TRBJ1-2|TRBV2|-
AIGVGYT
>TRBJ2-7|TRBV11-3|-
ASSSWRDYEQY
>TRBJ1-5|TRBV28|-
ASGRQGLYSNQPQH
>TRBJ2-3|TRBV7-2|TRBD2
ASSFSGIREDTQY
>TRBJ1-2|TRBV5-6|-
ASSFLQDVLGYT
>TRBJ1-1|TRBV7-2|TRBD1
ASSLYRQGNTEAF
>TRBJ2-3|TRBV18|TRBD2
ASSPAGVIDTQY
>TRBJ2-7|TRBV9|-
ASSVAGGGYEQY
>TRBJ2-5|TRBV10-3|-
AISEGVRAETQY
>TRBJ2-7|TRBV7-8|-
ASSLAPDNEQY
>TRBJ2-5|TRBV9|TRBD1
ASSSGTGVSQETQY
>TRBJ2-7|TRBV6-1|TRBD2
ASSRLAGELGEQY
>TRBJ2-6|TRBV19|TRBD1
ASSIRSGTGSGANVLT
>TRBJ1-5|TRBV7-8|-
ASSIRESNQPQH
>TRBJ2-5|TRBV6-5|-
ASSYRTSRGETQY
>TRBJ2-3|TRBV25-1|TRBD2
ASGSWDTQY
>TRBJ2-1|TRBV9|-
ASSPDGSGVDNEQF
>TRBJ2-3|TRBV7-9|TRBD1
ASTPGQGAWTDTQY